Listed below are T cell receptor beta chains from one sample, sequenced in a study of shared clonotypes between healthy human individuals. Data came from immunoSEQ multiplex PCR; TCRdb stores just in-frame clones and leaves some out. Here the sample spans roughly 450,000 clones, roughly 78% being singletons. The sample taken for sequencing was PBMCs. These receptors were obtained from a woman aged 35 to 49 in good health. Some clones in this sample may be carry-over from other donors' samples. Both conserved end residues are part of each CDR3. A D gene is named only where the DNA matches it firmly. Clone size is given for some rows only: seen once, a few or many times, or a class if the clone is expanded.

>-|TRBV2|-|TRBJ1-2
CASSEARGIIYGYTF
TGTGCCAGCAGTGAAGCTAGGGGGATTATCTATGGCTACACCTTC
>-|TRBV5-4|-|TRBJ1-4
CASSLDRGAGEKLFF
TGTGCCAGCAGCTTGGATAGGGGGGCCGGTGAAAAACTGTTTTTT
>-|TRBV6-1|-|TRBJ1-2
CASSAQRGRPTYGYTF
TGTGCCAGCAGTGCCCAAAGAGGCAGGCCCACTTATGGCTACACCTTC
>-|TRBV9|-|TRBJ2-2
CASSVGLHTGELFF
TGTGCCAGCAGCGTCGGACTTCACACCGGGGAGCTGTTTTTT
>-|TRBV5-1|TRBD2|TRBJ2-1
CASAPVSAGGRHNEQFF
TGCGCCAGCGCCCCAGTATCAGCGGGAGGTCGACACAATGAGCAGTTCTTC
>few|TRBV30|-|TRBJ1-1
CAWVPWDTEAFF
TGTGCCTGGGTTCCTTGGGACACTGAAGCTTTCTTT
>-|TRBV7-9|TRBD2|TRBJ2-5
CASSLVGTLAGQETQYF
TGTGCCAGCAGCTTAGTAGGGACTCTAGCGGGACAAGAGACCCAGTACTTC
>few|TRBV11-3|TRBD2|TRBJ2-3
CASSQGTSGRGLRDTQYF
TGTGCCAGCAGCCAAGGGACTAGCGGGAGAGGTTTGAGAGATACGCAGTATTTT
>-|TRBV14|TRBD2|TRBJ2-1
CASSQVSSGYYNEQFF
TGTGCCAGCAGCCAAGTTTCTAGCGGTTATTACAATGAGCAGTTCTTC
>-|TRBV29-1|-|TRBJ1-1
CSVYSGPMNTEAFF
TGCAGCGTGTATAGCGGTCCGATGAACACTGAAGCTTTCTTT
>few|TRBV6-1|-|TRBJ2-7
CASSVELREQYF
TGTGCCAGCAGTGTAGAGCTGAGGGAGCAGTACTTC
>-|TRBV5-1|TRBD1|TRBJ2-1
CASSLRTGLSSYNEQFF
TGCGCCAGCAGCTTGAGGACAGGCTTGAGCTCCTACAATGAGCAGTTCTTC
>-|TRBV6-6|TRBD2|TRBJ2-1
CASSLPTSGISGEQFF
TGTGCCAGCAGTCTGCCGACTAGCGGTATAAGCGGTGAGCAGTTCTTC
>once|TRBV5-1|TRBD1|TRBJ2-1
CASSFSTGDYNEQFF
TGCGCCAGCAGCTTTTCGACAGGGGATTACAATGAGCAGTTCTTC
>-|TRBV18|-|TRBJ2-1
CASSPEQDPNGEQFF
TGTGCCAGCTCACCAGAGCAGGATCCAAATGGTGAGCAGTTCTTC
>-|TRBV19|-|TRBJ2-1
CASSISRLPYNEQFF
TGTGCCAGTAGTATTTCAAGGTTACCCTACAATGAGCAGTTCTTC
>few|TRBV28|-|TRBJ2-1
CASSPGKGAASLVQFF
TGTGCCAGCAGCCCAGGTAAAGGGGCGGCCTCATTAGTGCAGTTCTTC
>-|TRBV4-2|TRBD2|TRBJ2-5
CASSRGGKGETQYF
TGTGCCAGCAGCCGGGGGGGGAAGGGAGAGACCCAGTACTTC
>-|TRBV28|TRBD2|TRBJ2-3
CASVAYGRAADTQYF
TGTGCCAGCGTTGCCTACGGGAGGGCCGCAGATACGCAGTATTTT
>-|TRBV7-3|-|TRBJ1-2
CASSPDSNYGYTF
TGTGCCAGCAGCCCGGACAGTAACTATGGCTACACCTTC
>-|TRBV25-1|TRBD1|TRBJ1-1
CASSETGVTEAFF
TGTGCCAGCAGTGAGACAGGGGTCACTGAAGCTTTCTTT
>-|TRBV15|TRBD1|TRBJ2-1
CATSQDRGAYNEQFF
TGTGCCACCAGCCAAGACAGGGGCGCTTACAATGAGCAGTTCTTC
>-|TRBV14|TRBD2|TRBJ2-2
CASSQRASGGTGELFF
TGTGCCAGCAGCCAACGGGCTAGCGGGGGCACCGGGGAGCTGTTTTTT
>-|TRBV2|-|TRBJ1-2
CASGLPGAGTGYTF
TGTGCCAGCGGCCTGCCGGGGGCGGGCACTGGCTACACCTTC